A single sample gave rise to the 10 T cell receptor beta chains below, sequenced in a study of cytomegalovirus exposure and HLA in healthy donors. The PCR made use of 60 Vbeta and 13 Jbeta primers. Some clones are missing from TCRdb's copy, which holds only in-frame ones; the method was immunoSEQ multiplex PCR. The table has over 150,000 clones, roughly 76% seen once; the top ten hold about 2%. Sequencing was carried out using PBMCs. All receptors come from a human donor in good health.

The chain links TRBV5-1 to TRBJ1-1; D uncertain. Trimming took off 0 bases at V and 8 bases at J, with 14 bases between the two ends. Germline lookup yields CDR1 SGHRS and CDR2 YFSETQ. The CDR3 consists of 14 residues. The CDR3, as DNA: TGCGCCAGCAGCTTGGACCCGACCGCACTAGAAGCTTTCTTT. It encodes CASSLDPTALEAFF.

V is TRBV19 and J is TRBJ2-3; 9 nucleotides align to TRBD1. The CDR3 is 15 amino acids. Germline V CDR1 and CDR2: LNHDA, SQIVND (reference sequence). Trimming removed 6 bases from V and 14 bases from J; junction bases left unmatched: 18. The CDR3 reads CASRTGQGFPEAMYF. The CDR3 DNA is TGTGCCAGTAGGACGGGACAGGGATTCCCCGAGGCTATGTATTTT.

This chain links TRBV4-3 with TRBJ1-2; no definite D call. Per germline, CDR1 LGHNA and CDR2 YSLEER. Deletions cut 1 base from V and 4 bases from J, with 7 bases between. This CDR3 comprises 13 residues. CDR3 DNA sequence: TGCGCCAGCAGCCAAGGAGATTCCTATGGCTACACCTTC. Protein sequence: CASSQGDSYGYTF.

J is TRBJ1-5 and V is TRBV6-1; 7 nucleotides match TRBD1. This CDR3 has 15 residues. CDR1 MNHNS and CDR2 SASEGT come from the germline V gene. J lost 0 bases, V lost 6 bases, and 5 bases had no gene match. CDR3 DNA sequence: TGTGCCAGCAGGGGGGACAGTTATAGCAATCAGCCCCAGCATTTT. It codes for CASRGDSYSNQPQHF.

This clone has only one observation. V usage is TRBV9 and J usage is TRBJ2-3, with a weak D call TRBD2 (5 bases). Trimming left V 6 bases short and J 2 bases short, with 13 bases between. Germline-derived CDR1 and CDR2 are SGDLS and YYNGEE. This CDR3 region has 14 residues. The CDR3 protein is CASKTGEFTDTQYF. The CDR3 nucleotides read TGTGCCAGCAAGACCGGGGAGTTCACAGATACGCAGTATTTT.

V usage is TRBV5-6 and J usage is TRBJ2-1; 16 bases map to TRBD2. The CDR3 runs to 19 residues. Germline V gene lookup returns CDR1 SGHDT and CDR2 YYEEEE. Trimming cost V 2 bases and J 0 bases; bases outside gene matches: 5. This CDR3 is CASSFEGLAGGSSYNEQFF. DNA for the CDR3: TGTGCCAGCAGCTTCGAGGGACTAGCGGGGGGGAGCTCCTACAATGAGCAGTTCTTC.

In DNA form, the CDR3 reads TGTGCCAGCAGCTTAAGCTTCCAAGAGACCCAGTACTTC. Encoded protein: CASSLSFQETQYF. The chain recombines TRBV11-2 with TRBJ2-5; no firm D call. Germline V gene sequence: CDR1 SGHAT, CDR2 FQNNGV. CDR3 length: 13 amino acids. The V gene lost 2 bases and the J gene lost 1 base, with 5 bases spanning the gap. The full variable domain, its missing parts supplied by reference TRBV11-2 and TRBJ2-5, is EAGVAQSPRYKIIEKRQSVAFWCNPISGHATLYWYQQILGQGPKLLIQFQNNGVVDDSQLPKDRFSAERLKGVDSTLKIQPAKLEDSAVYLCASSLSFQETQYFGPGTRLLVL.

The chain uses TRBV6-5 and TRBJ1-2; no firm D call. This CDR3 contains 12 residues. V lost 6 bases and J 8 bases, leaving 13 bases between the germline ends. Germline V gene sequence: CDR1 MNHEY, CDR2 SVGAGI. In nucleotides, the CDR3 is TGTGCCAGCAGCCCCTCTGCGTCAGGCTACACCTTC. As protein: CASSPSASGYTF.

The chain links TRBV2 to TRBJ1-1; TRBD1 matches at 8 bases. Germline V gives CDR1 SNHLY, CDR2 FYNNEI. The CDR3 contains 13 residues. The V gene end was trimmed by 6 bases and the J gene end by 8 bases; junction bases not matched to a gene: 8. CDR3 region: CASRRDRGREAFF. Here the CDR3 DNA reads TGTGCCAGCAGGCGTGACAGGGGTCGGGAAGCTTTCTTT.

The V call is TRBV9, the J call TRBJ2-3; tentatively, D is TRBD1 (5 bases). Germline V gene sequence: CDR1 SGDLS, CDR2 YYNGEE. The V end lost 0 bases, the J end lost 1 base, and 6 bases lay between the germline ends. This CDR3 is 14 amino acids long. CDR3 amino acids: CASSVEQGTDTQYF. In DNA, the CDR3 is TGTGCCAGCAGCGTAGAACAGGGCACAGATACGCAGTATTTT.